What follows is one TCR beta chain and its context. The antigen remains undetermined. V shed 5 bases and J shed 4 bases, with 11 bases lying between them. Per the germline V gene, CDR1 is SGHNT and CDR2 is YENEEA. This CDR3 comprises 14 residues. The data originate from a study of regulatory T cells in long-lasting Graves disease. Study findings and constraints: Persistent disease was associated with favored TRBV28 usage and with favored use of TRBJ1-2 and TRBJ2-5. The study examined only peripheral blood, not thyroid tissue.

Combining iRepertoire HTBI primers with Arm-PCR of CDR3 regions, the authors built TCR beta libraries. One entry per CDR3 protein results from TCRdb running MiXCR on the multiplex PCR reads. Among approximately 400,000 distinct CDR3 sequences, about a quarter were seen once, and the ten largest hold about a quarter. Time point of the sample: persistent/refractory GD, antithyroid drugs over 5 years with positive TRAb. RNA extracted from PBMCs served as the sequencing template. Under American Thyroid Association guidelines, Graves' disease was diagnosed. Source: peripheral blood mononuclear cells (PBMCs), taken when the disease was refractory, from a patient treated with antithyroid drugs. This receptor was taken from a female donor with Graves disease. V gene TRBV11-3 combines with J gene TRBJ2-2, with D possibly being TRBD1 (5 bases). CDR3 DNA sequence: TGTGCCAGCAGCGTGGGGCCCACCACCGGGGAGCTGTTTTTT. Protein sequence: CASSVGPTTGELFF.